Following are 30 T cell receptor beta chains from one sample sequenced in a study of PD-1 blockade in classical Hodgkin lymphoma. Every patient relapsed after autologous stem cell transplantation, and brentuximab vedotin exposure varied. The repertoire was sequenced with immunoSEQ multiplex PCR; TCRdb's copy has only in-frame clones and lacks some. The repertoire consists of 25,000 or so clones, with approximately 67% occurring once and the leading ten covering over 9.5%. The specimen was peripheral blood mononuclear cells (PBMCs), collected before the second cycle of nivolumab. The receptor source for this set is a human donor with classical Hodgkin lymphoma.

The V call is TRBV6-1, the J call TRBJ2-5, with 7 nucleotides matching TRBD2. The CDR3 is 13 residues long. Per germline, CDR1 MNHNS and CDR2 SASEGT. V dropped 4 bases and J dropped 2; count of bases not matched to a gene: 1. The CDR3 region has the DNA TGTGCCAGCAGTGGGGACTATCAAGAGACCCAGTACTTC. This sequence encodes CASSGDYQETQYF.

This sequence joins TRBV28 and TRBJ2-7; D is unresolved. CDR3 length: 14 amino acids. Looked up from germline, CDR1 is MDHEN and CDR2 is SYDVKM. Trimming pared 6 bases from V and 5 bases from J, leaving 17 bases between. As DNA, the CDR3 is TGTGCCAGCAGCGAAGCCACCTATTACGACGAGCAGTACTTC. Residues: CASSEATYYDEQYF.

This sequence joins TRBV9 and TRBJ2-7, with D perhaps matching TRBD1 or TRBD2 (5 bases each). The CDR3 consists of 15 residues. Germline V gene sequence: CDR1 SGDLS, CDR2 YYNGEE. The V gene lost 3 bases and the J gene lost 2 bases, with 15 bases spanning the gap. As DNA, the CDR3 is TGTGCCAGCAGCGAGGCCCAGGGAGCCACCTACGAGCAGTACTTC. This gives the protein CASSEAQGATYEQYF.

The chain combines TRBV6-5 with TRBJ2-7; D is possibly TRBD1 (6 bases). The germline CDR1 and CDR2 sequences are MNHEY and SVGAGI. This CDR3 contains 13 residues. V was shortened by 8 bases and J by 4 bases, with 15 bases between the two germline ends. The CDR3 spells CASQGTGSYEQYF. DNA for the CDR3: TGTGCCAGCCAGGGTACAGGGAGTTACGAGCAGTACTTC.

The chain employs TRBV19 and TRBJ1-5, with D unclear. This CDR3 is 15 amino acids long. Trimming took 3 bases from V and 2 from J, leaving 11 bases between them. Germline V CDR1 and CDR2: LNHDA, SQIVND (reference sequence). CDR3 in DNA: TGTGCCAGTAGTATCGGAGGATCTCGCAATCAGCCCCAGCATTTT. It translates to CASSIGGSRNQPQHF.

The chain links TRBV7-2 to TRBJ1-2; D not certain. Germline assignment: CDR1 SGHTA and CDR2 FQGNSA. There are 14 residues in the CDR3. Trimming stripped 1 base from V and 4 bases from J, with 10 bases between. The CDR3 coding sequence is TGTGCCAGCAGCTTAGTCGGGCAGAGCTATGGCTACACCTTC. Translated: CASSLVGQSYGYTF.

This clone was counted at least ten times. The V and J genes are TRBV6-5 and TRBJ1-1; the D is unclear. Germline-derived CDR1 and CDR2 are MNHEY and SVGAGI. Trimming removed 9 bases at V and 4 bases at J, with 15 bases between. This CDR3 is 13 amino acids long. The CDR3 DNA sequence: TGTGCCAGTTCAATAAGCCTATCCACTGAAGCTTTCTTT. Amino acid sequence: CASSISLSTEAFF.

There are a few counts of this clone. The V gene is TRBV7-9, the J gene TRBJ2-7, with D unclear. V lost 2 bases to trimming and J lost 3 bases, with 11 bases between them. Germline V CDR1 and CDR2: SEHNR, FQNEAQ (reference sequence). This CDR3 is built from 14 residues. CDR3 loop: CASSLKGKDYEQYF. In DNA, the CDR3 is TGTGCCAGCAGCTTAAAGGGAAAGGACTACGAGCAGTACTTC.

The gene calls are TRBV6-6 and TRBJ2-1; the D is unclear. This CDR3 has 12 residues. Looked up from germline, CDR1 is MNHNY and CDR2 is SVGAGI (reference sequence). Trimming took off 5 bases at V and 9 bases at J, with 11 bases between the two ends. CDR3 DNA sequence: TGTGCCAGCAGTCGATTCAGTTCTGAGCAGTTCTTC. Its protein is CASSRFSSEQFF.

This sequence joins TRBV2 and TRBJ2-7; no clear D. The length of the CDR3 is 12 residues. Germline CDR1 SNHLY, CDR2 FYNNEI. V shed 6 bases and J shed 12 bases, with 18 bases lying between them. The CDR3 reads CASRPPIGRLYF. The CDR3 DNA follows: TGTGCCAGCAGGCCCCCCATCGGAAGACTGTACTTC.

The chain employs TRBV6-5 and TRBJ1-1; tentatively, D is TRBD1 (5 bases). The V gene lost 6 bases and the J gene lost 4 bases, with 15 bases spanning the gap. Germline V gene lookup returns CDR1 MNHEY and CDR2 SVGAGI. The CDR3 loop spans 14 amino acids. The CDR3 sequence is CASSLGRGSTEAFF. The CDR3 region has the DNA TGTGCCAGCAGCTTGGGACGGGGAAGCACTGAAGCTTTCTTT.

The sample holds one count of this clone. The chain links TRBV28 to TRBJ2-7; D unclear. CDR1 and CDR2 from the germline V gene are MDHEN and SYDVKM. Trimming removed 7 bases from V and 0 bases from J, with 13 bases in between. The CDR3 consists of 14 residues. This CDR3 is CASIAPSPSYEQYF. CDR3 coding DNA: TGTGCCAGCATAGCCCCTTCACCCTCCTACGAGCAGTACTTC.

CDR3: CASKAGGLYEQYF. CDR3 sequence (DNA): TGTGCCAGCAAGGCGGGGGGGCTGTACGAGCAGTACTTC. The chain recombines TRBV27 with TRBJ2-7, with TRBD2 identical over 9 bases. The CDR3 consists of 13 residues. After removal of 7 bases from V and 4 bases from J, the junction contained 5 bases not matched to a gene. Germline V CDR1 and CDR2: MNHEY, SMNVEV (reference sequence).

The genes are TRBV27 and TRBJ1-2; D is unresolved. Germline V gene sequence: CDR1 MNHEY, CDR2 SMNVEV (reference sequence). This CDR3 spans 16 amino acids. Trimming took off 5 bases at V and 0 bases at J, with 16 bases between the two ends. The CDR3 DNA sequence: TGTGCCAGCAGTCCCCACTTGGTCCTAGCTAACTATGGCTACACCTTC. Protein sequence: CASSPHLVLANYGYTF.

Only a few counts were recorded for this clone. The chain employs TRBV28 and TRBJ2-7; 7 bases are a match to TRBD1. The ends lost 6 bases at V and 8 bases at J; junction bases unmatched: 7. Germline V gene sequence: CDR1 MDHEN, CDR2 SYDVKM. The CDR3 loop spans 12 amino acids. CDR3 sequence reads: CASSRWTGQQYF. CDR3 nucleotides: TGTGCCAGCAGCCGATGGACAGGTCAGCAGTACTTC.

The rearrangement uses TRBV7-9 and TRBJ1-4; weak D call: TRBD1 (5 bases). Per germline, CDR1 SEHNR and CDR2 FQNEAQ (reference sequence). This CDR3 has 13 residues. V lost 5 bases and J lost 7, with 11 bases in between. CDR3 protein: CASSVRQTEKLFF. The DNA of the CDR3 is TGTGCCAGCAGCGTCCGACAGACTGAAAAACTGTTTTTT. Full variable domain (remainder filled in from reference TRBV7-9 and TRBJ1-4): DTGVSQNPRHKITKRGQNVTFRCDPISEHNRLYWYRQTLGQGPEFLTYFQNEAQLEKSRLLSDRFSAERPKGSFSTLEIQRTEQGDSAMYLCASSVRQTEKLFFGSGTQLSVL.

In this sample, this clone turned up a few times. This rearrangement joins TRBV18 to TRBJ2-1; possibly TRBD1 or TRBD2 for D (5 bases each). This CDR3 has 16 residues. Germline V gene sequence: CDR1 KGHSH, CDR2 LQKENI. V lost 1 base, J lost 0 bases, and 10 bases lay in between. The CDR3 sequence is CASSPLGTSSYNEQFF. CDR3 nucleotides: TGTGCCAGCTCACCACTAGGGACGAGCTCCTACAATGAGCAGTTCTTC. Variable domain in full (rest from reference TRBV18 and TRBJ2-1): NAGVMQNPRHLVRRRGQEARLRCSPMKGHSHVYWYRQLPEEGLKFMVYLQKENIIDESGMPKERFSAEFPKEGPSILRIQQVVRGDSAAYFCASSPLGTSSYNEQFFGPGTRLTVL.

The DNA for the CDR3 is TGTGCCAGCAGCCTAGGGACGGCCTACGAGCAGTACTTC. It codes for CASSLGTAYEQYF. The V and J genes are TRBV7-9 and TRBJ2-7; D is tentatively TRBD1 or TRBD2 (5 bases each). CDR1 and CDR2 from the germline V gene are SEHNR and FQNEAQ (reference sequence). Trimming left V 5 bases short and J 2 bases short, with 10 bases between. The CDR3 is 13 amino acids.

This clone turned up a few times. The chain employs TRBV19 and TRBJ1-1; D is unresolved. V shed 4 bases and J shed 3 bases, with 9 bases lying between them. This CDR3 is built from 13 residues. The germline CDR1 and CDR2 sequences are LNHDA and SQIVND (reference sequence). The CDR3 here is CASSKGMHTEAFF. CDR3 nucleotide sequence: TGTGCCAGTAGTAAGGGAATGCACACTGAAGCTTTCTTT. Complete variable domain (other parts from reference TRBV19 and TRBJ1-1): DGGITQSPKYLFRKEGQNVTLSCEQNLNHDAMYWYRQDPGQGLRLIYYSQIVNDFQKGDIAEGYSVSREKKESFPLTVTSAQKNPTAFYLCASSKGMHTEAFFGQGTRLTVV.

The chain recombines TRBV14 with TRBJ2-3; D gene uncertain. CDR3 length: 17 amino acids. The V and J ends lost 3 bases and 3 bases respectively, with 19 bases between them. Germline values: CDR1 SGHDN, CDR2 FVKESK. CDR3 coding DNA: TGTGCCAGCAGCCAGGTTGTTAGTTTTAGACCGACAGATACGCAGTATTTT. Its protein product is CASSQVVSFRPTDTQYF.

This chain uses TRBV29-1 with TRBJ1-1; D remains ambiguous. The length of the CDR3 is 12 residues. Per germline, CDR1 SQVTM and CDR2 ANQGSEA. With 7 bases removed from V and 2 bases from J, the gap between germline ends came to 11 bases. CDR3 residues: CSAGRTNTEAFF. CDR3 coding DNA: TGCAGCGCCGGACGGACCAACACTGAAGCTTTCTTT.

V usage is TRBV4-3 and J usage is TRBJ2-3; D gene unclear. The germline V gene has CDR1 LGHNA and CDR2 YSLEER. The CDR3 consists of 18 residues. V was clipped by 0 bases and J by 0 bases, with 16 bases between them. CDR3 in amino acids: CASSQEASGDLSTDTQYF. The CDR3 DNA reads TGCGCCAGCAGCCAAGAAGCCTCAGGCGATCTAAGCACAGATACGCAGTATTTT.

This clone was seen a few times. The V call is TRBV30, the J call TRBJ1-1, with D hard to call. V gave up 3 bases and J gave up 1 base, with 9 bases separating them. Germline V CDR1 and CDR2: GTSNPN, SVGIG (reference sequence). The CDR3 spans 13 residues. The CDR3 DNA is TGTGCCTGGAGCGTAGACACGAACACTGAAGCTTTCTTT. It specifies CAWSVDTNTEAFF.

The J gene is TRBJ1-1, the V gene TRBV6-5; D is unresolved. Per germline, CDR1 MNHEY and CDR2 SVGAGI. Between the trimmed V and J ends, which lost 2 bases and 1 base, there was a span of 5 bases. This CDR3 contains 13 residues. CDR3 region: CASSYGPNTEAFF. In nucleotides, the CDR3 is TGTGCCAGCAGTTACGGCCCGAACACTGAAGCTTTCTTT.

In this sample, this clone turned up a few times. The chain has TRBV7-9 and TRBJ2-3; a weak D match, TRBD2 (6 bases). Germline CDR1 and CDR2: SEHNR and FQNEAQ (reference sequence). This CDR3 has 14 residues. Trimming shortened V by 0 bases and J by 5 bases, and 9 bases separated the two germline ends. Here the CDR3 reads CASSLASGLDTQYF. In DNA, the CDR3 is TGTGCCAGCAGCTTAGCCTCGGGACTAGATACGCAGTATTTT. The variable domain in full, with the rest retrieved from reference TRBV7-9 and TRBJ2-3, is DTGVSQNPRHKITKRGQNVTFRCDPISEHNRLYWYRQTLGQGPEFLTYFQNEAQLEKSRLLSDRFSAERPKGSFSTLEIQRTEQGDSAMYLCASSLASGLDTQYFGPGTRLTVL.

This clone is medium-sized in the sample. The chain joins TRBV19 to TRBJ2-7; D not certain. The CDR3 has 14 residues. Trimming took off 7 bases at V and 6 bases at J, with 19 bases between the two ends. From germline, CDR1 is LNHDA and CDR2 SQIVND (reference sequence). The DNA of the CDR3 is TGTGCCAGTAAGGATCGGCCAGCGAGAGGCGAGCAGTACTTC. It encodes CASKDRPARGEQYF.

V and J are TRBV5-6 and TRBJ2-7; possibly TRBD1 for D (5 bases). The ends were cut back, 3 bases at V and 0 bases at J, with 13 bases in the middle. Germline V gene lookup returns CDR1 SGHDT and CDR2 YYEEEE. The CDR3 totals 15 residues. CDR3 amino acids: CASSSLDSHSYEQYF. CDR3 bases: TGTGCCAGCAGCTCCCTCGACAGTCACTCCTACGAGCAGTACTTC.

The chain combines TRBV28 with TRBJ2-7; D is ambiguous. This CDR3 is built from 14 residues. V was shortened by 2 bases and J by 2 bases, with 10 bases between the two germline ends. In germline, CDR1 is MDHEN, CDR2 SYDVKM. The CDR3 loop reads CASSLLQGTYEQYF. The CDR3, as DNA: TGTGCCAGCAGTTTACTCCAAGGGACCTACGAGCAGTACTTC.

In this sample, this clone turned up a few times. The rearrangement uses TRBV2 and TRBJ2-7; TRBD1 matches 10 bases. Germline CDR1 SNHLY, CDR2 FYNNEI. J gave up 4 bases and V 6 bases, and 6 bases lay outside the gene matches. This CDR3 has 14 amino acids. In nucleotides, the CDR3 is TGTGCCAGCAGCTGGGACAGGGGAGATTACGAGCAGTACTTC. Translated: CASSWDRGDYEQYF.

This clone was found a few times. CDR3 sequence reads: CASSLDYTGELFF. As DNA, the CDR3 is TGTGCCAGCAGTTTAGACTACACCGGGGAGCTGTTTTTT. The chain recombines TRBV28 with TRBJ2-2; D not resolved. The CDR3 is made up of 13 amino acids. The germline V gene has CDR1 MDHEN and CDR2 SYDVKM. V shed 2 bases and J shed 3 bases, with 4 bases lying between them.